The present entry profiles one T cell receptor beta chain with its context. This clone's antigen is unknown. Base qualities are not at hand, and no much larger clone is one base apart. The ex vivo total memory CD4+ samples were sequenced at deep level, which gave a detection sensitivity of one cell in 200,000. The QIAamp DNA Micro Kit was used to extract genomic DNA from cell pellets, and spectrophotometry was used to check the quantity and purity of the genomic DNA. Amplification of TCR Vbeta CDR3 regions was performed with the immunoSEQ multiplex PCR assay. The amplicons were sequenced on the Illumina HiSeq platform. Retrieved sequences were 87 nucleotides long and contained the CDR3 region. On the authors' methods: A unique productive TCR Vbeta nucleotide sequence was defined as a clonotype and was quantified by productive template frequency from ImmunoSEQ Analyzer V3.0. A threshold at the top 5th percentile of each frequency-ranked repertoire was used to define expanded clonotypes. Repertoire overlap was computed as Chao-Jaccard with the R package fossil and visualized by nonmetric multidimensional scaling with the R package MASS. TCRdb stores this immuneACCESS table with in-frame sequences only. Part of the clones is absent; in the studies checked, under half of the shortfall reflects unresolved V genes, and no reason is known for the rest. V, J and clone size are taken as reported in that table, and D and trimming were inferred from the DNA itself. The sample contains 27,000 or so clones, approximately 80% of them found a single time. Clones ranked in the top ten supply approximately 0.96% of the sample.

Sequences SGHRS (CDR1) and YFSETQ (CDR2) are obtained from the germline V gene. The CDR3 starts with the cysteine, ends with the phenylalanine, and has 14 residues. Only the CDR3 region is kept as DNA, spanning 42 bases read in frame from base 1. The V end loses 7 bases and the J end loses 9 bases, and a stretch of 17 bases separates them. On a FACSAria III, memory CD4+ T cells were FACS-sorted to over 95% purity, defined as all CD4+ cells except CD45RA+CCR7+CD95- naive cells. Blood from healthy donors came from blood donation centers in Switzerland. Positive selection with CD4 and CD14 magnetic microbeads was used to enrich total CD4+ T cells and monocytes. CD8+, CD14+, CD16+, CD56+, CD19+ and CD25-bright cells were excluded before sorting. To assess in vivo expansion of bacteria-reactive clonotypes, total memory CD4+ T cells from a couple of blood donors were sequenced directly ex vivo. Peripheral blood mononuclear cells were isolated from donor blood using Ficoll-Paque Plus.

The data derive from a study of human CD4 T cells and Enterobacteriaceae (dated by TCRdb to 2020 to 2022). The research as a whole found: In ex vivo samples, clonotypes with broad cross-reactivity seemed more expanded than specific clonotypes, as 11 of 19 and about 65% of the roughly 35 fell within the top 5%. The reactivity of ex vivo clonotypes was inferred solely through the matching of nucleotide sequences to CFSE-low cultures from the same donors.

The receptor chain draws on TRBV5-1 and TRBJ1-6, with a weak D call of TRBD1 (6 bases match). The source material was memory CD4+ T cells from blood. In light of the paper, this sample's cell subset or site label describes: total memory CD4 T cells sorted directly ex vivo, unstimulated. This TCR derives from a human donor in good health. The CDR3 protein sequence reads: CASGRGESISPLHF. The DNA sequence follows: TGCGCCAGCGGGAGGGGGGAGTCTATTTCACCCCTCCACTTT. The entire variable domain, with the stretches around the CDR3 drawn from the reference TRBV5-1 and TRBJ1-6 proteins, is KAGVTQTPRYLIKTRGQQVTLSCSPISGHRSVSWYQQTPGQGLQFLFEYFSETQRNKGNFPGRFSGRQFSNSRSEMNVSTLELGDSALYLCASGRGESISPLHFGNGTRLTVT.